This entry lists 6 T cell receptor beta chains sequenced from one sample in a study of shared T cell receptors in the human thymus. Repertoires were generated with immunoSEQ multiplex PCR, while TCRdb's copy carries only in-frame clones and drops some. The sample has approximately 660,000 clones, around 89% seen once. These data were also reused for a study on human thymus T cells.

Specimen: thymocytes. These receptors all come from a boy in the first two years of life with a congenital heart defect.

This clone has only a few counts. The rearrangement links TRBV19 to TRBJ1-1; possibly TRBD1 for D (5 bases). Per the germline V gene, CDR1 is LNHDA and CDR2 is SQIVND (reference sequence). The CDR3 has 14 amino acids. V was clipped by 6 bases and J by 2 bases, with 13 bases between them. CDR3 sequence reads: CASRFGGTNTEAFF. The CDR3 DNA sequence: TGTGCCAGTAGATTCGGGGGGACTAACACTGAAGCTTTCTTT. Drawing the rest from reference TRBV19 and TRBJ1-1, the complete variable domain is DGGITQSPKYLFRKEGQNVTLSCEQNLNHDAMYWYRQDPGQGLRLIYYSQIVNDFQKGDIAEGYSVSREKKESFPLTVTSAQKNPTAFYLCASRFGGTNTEAFFGQGTRLTVV.

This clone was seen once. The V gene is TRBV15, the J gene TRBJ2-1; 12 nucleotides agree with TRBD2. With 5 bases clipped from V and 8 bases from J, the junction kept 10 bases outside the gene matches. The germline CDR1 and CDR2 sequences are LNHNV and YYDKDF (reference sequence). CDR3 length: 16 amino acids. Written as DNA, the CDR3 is TGTGCCACCAGCGGCGGACTAGCGGGGCCTGTGGATGAGCAGTTCTTC. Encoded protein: CATSGGLAGPVDEQFF. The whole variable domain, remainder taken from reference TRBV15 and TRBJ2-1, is DAMVIQNPRYQVTQFGKPVTLSCSQTLNHNVMYWYQQKSSQAPKLLFHYYDKDFNNEADTPDNFQSRRPNTSFCFLDIRSPGLGDTAMYLCATSGGLAGPVDEQFFGPGTRLTVL.

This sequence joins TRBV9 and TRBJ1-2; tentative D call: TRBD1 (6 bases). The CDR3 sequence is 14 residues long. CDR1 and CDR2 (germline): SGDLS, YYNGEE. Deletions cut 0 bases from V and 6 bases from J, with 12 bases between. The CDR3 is CASSVEAQGHGYTF. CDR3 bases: TGTGCCAGCAGCGTAGAAGCACAGGGACATGGCTACACCTTC.

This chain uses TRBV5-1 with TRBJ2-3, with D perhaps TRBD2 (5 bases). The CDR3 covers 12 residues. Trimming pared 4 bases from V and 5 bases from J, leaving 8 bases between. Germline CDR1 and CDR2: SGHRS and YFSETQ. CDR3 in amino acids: CASSLEGDTQYF. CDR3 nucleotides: TGCGCCAGCAGCCTAGAGGGAGATACGCAGTATTTT.

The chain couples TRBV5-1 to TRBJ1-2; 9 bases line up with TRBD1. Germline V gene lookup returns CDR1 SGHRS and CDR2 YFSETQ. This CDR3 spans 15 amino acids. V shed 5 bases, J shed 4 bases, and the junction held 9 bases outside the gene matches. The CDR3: CASSSRTGAPYGYTF. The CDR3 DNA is TGCGCCAGCAGTTCCCGGACAGGGGCCCCCTATGGCTACACCTTC.

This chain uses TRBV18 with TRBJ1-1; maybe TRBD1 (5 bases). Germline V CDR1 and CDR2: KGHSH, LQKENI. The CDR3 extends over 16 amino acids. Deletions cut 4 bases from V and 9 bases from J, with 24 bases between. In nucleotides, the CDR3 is TGTGCCAGCTCACTGATCGGCGAAAGGGGTGGGAAAAAAGCTTTCTTT. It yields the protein CASSLIGERGGKKAFF.